This paragraph reports one TCR beta chain. Study members were between about 18 and 89 years old and lived in 20 to 30 US regions. Participant reports of clinical history set cohort assignment. A COVID-19 case had been met by exposed participants during the 2 weeks before study entry. This specimen belongs to a study of blood T cell repertoires in COVID-19. About the research overall: Acute and convalescent COVID-19 samples came from the United States, Italy and Spain.

This CDR3 is built from 15 residues. V gave up 0 bases and J gave up 7 bases; unmatched junction bases: 0. The germline CDR1 and CDR2 sequences are ENHRY and SYGVKD. Sequencing used immunoSEQ multiplex PCR; TCRdb keeps in-frame clones, though not all of them. The sample has about 280,000 clones, roughly 85% seen once. This sequence originates from a man between 40 and 49 years old who had been exposed to COVID-19. The chain combines TRBV10-3 with TRBJ2-1, with 13 bases fitting TRBD2. Sequencing was performed on PBMCs or T cells enriched from blood (not recorded which). This CDR3 is CAISESLAGGNEQFF. In DNA, the CDR3 is TGTGCCATCAGTGAGTCACTAGCGGGAGGGAATGAGCAGTTCTTC.